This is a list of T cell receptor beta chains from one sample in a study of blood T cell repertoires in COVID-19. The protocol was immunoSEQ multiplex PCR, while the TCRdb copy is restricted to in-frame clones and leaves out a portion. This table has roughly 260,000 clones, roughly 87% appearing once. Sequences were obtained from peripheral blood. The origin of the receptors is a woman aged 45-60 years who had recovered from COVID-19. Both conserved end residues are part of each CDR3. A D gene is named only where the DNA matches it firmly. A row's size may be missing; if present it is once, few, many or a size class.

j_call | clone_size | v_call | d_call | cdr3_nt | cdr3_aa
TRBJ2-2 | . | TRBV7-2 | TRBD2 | TGTGCCAGCAGCTTGGGGGGGGTGCGGGAGCTGTTTTTT | CASSLGGVRELFF
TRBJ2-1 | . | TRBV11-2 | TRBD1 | TGTGCCAGCAGTTTTGACAGGGACTACAATGAGCAGTTCTTC | CASSFDRDYNEQFF
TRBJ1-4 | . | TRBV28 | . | TGTGCCAGCTCCCGGGGGAGTATTAATGAAAAACTGTTTTTT | CASSRGSINEKLFF
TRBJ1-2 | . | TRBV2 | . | TGTGCCAGCAGCGAAGACGGACAGACTAATGGCTACACCTTC | CASSEDGQTNGYTF
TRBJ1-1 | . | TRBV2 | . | TGTGCCTCCCCGGGATCCATGAACACTGAAGCTTTCTTT | CASPGSMNTEAFF
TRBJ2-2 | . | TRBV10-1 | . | TGCGCCAGGGGGGGGCGTAGGTATCAGAACACCGGGGAGCTGTTTTTT | CARGGRRYQNTGELFF
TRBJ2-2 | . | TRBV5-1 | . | TGCGCCAGCAGCTTCGGGGACACCGGGGAGCTGTTTTTT | CASSFGDTGELFF
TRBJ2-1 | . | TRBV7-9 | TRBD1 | TGTGCCAGCAGCTGGGGCAGGGGGCTCGATGAGCAGTTCTTC | CASSWGRGLDEQFF
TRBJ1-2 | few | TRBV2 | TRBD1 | TGTGCCAGCAGAGGACAGGGAGGTATCGGCTACACCTTC | CASRGQGGIGYTF
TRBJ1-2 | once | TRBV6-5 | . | TGTGCCAGCAGACCGGAGGGGCTCTCAACCCTAACCTTC | CASRPEGLSTLTF
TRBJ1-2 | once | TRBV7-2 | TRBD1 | TGTGCCAGCAGCGGGGGACAGGGGGACTATGGCTACACCTTC | CASSGGQGDYGYTF
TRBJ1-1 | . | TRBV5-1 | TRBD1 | TGCGCCAGCAGGCGGGACAGTAACACTGAAGCTTTCTTT | CASRRDSNTEAFF
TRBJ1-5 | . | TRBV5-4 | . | TGTGCCAGCAGCTTAGCAGGGGGCAATCAGCCCCAGCATTTT | CASSLAGGNQPQHF
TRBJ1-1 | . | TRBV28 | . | TGTGCCAGCAGTTTGAGGGGGGGCCCTGAAGCTTTCTTT | CASSLRGGPEAFF
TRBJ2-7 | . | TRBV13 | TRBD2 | TGTGCCAGCAGCTCCGCCGCGGGGGGAGACTACGAGCAGTACTTC | CASSSAAGGDYEQYF
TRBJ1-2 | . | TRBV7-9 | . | TGTGCCAGCAGCTCCGACAGAGGCGGTGGCTACACCTTC | CASSSDRGGGYTF
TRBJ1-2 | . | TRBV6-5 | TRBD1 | TGTGCCAGCAGCCAACTGGACAGGGGGGGAAGTGGCTACACCTTC | CASSQLDRGGSGYTF
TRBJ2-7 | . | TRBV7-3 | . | TGTGCCAGCAGCTCCGGCCGGGGTGCCTCCTACGAGCAGTACTTC | CASSSGRGASYEQYF
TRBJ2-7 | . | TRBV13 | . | TGTGCCAGCAGCTTTCGGCGGTACGAGCAGTACTTC | CASSFRRYEQYF
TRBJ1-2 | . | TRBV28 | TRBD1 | TGTGCCAGCAGTAGACCCGGACAGGGAACGTATGGCTACACCTTC | CASSRPGQGTYGYTF
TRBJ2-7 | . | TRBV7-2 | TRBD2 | TGTGCCAGCAGCCCAGGAGCGGGGGCCTACGAGCAGTACTTC | CASSPGAGAYEQYF
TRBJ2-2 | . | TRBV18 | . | TGTGCCAGCTCAGCACAAGCGGTAATGAACACCGGGGAGCTGTTTTTT | CASSAQAVMNTGELFF
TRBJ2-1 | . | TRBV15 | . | TGTGCCACCAGCGGAATGGCACGGGGGTGGCCCTACAATGAGCAGTTCTTC | CATSGMARGWPYNEQFF
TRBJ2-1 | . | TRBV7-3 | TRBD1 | TGTGCCAGCAGTACAGGGGTCTACAATGAGCAGTTCTTC | CASSTGVYNEQFF
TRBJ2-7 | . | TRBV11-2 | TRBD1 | TGTGCCAGCAGCCCAGAGTGGACAGGTCAAACCCACTTC | CASSPEWTGQTHF
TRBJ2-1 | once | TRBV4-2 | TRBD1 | TGTGCCAGCAGCCAAGGGGGACAGGGGAGGAATGAGCAGTTCTTC | CASSQGGQGRNEQFF
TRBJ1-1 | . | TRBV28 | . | TGTGCCAGCAGTCCACCAAGGACGGGGGGCACTGAAGCTTTCTTT | CASSPPRTGGTEAFF
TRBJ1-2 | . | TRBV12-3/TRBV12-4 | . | TGTGCCAGCAGTTTACGGCCGGGAGGCTACACCTTC | CASSLRPGGYTF
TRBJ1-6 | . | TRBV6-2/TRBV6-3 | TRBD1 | TGTGCCAGCAGTTACTCGAGGCACGCGACAGGGATGTATCTAGGATCACCCCTCCACTTT | CASSYSRHATGMYLGSPLHF
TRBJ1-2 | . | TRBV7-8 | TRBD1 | TGTGCCAGCAGCTTGGGGGACAGGACTAACTATGGCTACACCTTC | CASSLGDRTNYGYTF
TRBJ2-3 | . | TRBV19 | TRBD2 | TGTGCCAGTACCACCACCCGTCGGGGGGGCACAGATACGCAGTATTTT | CASTTTRRGGTDTQYF
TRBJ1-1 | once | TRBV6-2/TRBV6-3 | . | TGTGCCAGCAGTTACCCGAAACAGGGCATGAACACTGAAGCTTTCTTT | CASSYPKQGMNTEAFF
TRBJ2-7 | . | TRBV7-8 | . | TGTGCCAGCAGCTTAGACACCCTCTACGAGCAGTACTTC | CASSLDTLYEQYF
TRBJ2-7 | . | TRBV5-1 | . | TGCGCCAGCAGGGACAACGCCGACTACGAGCAGTACTTC | CASRDNADYEQYF
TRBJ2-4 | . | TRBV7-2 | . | TGTGCCAGCAGCTTAGCAACTAGCTCAAGAATTCAGTACTTC | CASSLATSSRIQYF
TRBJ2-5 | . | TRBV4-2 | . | TGTGCCAGCAGCCCCAATAGTCCGAGGGCGGGGGAGACCCAGTACTTC | CASSPNSPRAGETQYF
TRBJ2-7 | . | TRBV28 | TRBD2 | TGTGCCAGCAGTCCCTGGGGGGGAGCGGCGACCTACGAGCAGTACTTC | CASSPWGGAATYEQYF
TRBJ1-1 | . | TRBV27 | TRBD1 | TGTGCCAGCAGTCCGAGGACAGGTCGAAGGAGAGCTTTCTTT | CASSPRTGRRRAFF
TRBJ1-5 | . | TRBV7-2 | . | TGTGCCAGCAGCTTACGGGGAGTAGGCAATCAGCCCCAGCATTTT | CASSLRGVGNQPQHF
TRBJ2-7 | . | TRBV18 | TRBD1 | TGTGCCAGCTCACCAGGGGGAAAGACAGGGACCTACGAGCAGTACTTC | CASSPGGKTGTYEQYF
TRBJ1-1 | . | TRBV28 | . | TGTGCCAGCAGTTACATTAATGAAGCTTTCTTT | CASSYINEAFF
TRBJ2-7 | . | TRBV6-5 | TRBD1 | TGTGCCAGCACCAGACTGACAGGGAATGAGCAGTACTTC | CASTRLTGNEQYF
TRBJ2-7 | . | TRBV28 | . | TGTGCCAGCATTCTCCAGGGTGACTACGAGCAGTACTTC | CASILQGDYEQYF
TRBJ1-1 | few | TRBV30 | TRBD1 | TGTGCCTGGCGAAATACAGGGGGCGAATTTGTCGCTTTCTTT | CAWRNTGGEFVAFF
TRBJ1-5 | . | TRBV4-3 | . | TGCGCCAGCAGCCAAGGGCTTTATCAGCCCCAGCATTTT | CASSQGLYQPQHF